This T cell receptor (beta chain) originates from a study of OX40 agonist ivuxolimab in advanced cancers. About the investigation overall: Ivuxolimab was an agonistic, fully human IgG2 monoclonal antibody directed against OX40 (CD134), a costimulatory receptor. A male proportion of nearly 85% and a mean age of roughly 55 years, ranging from roughly 20 to 80, were recorded for the dose-escalation cohort. The paper reports the monotherapy dose-escalation portion (N of about 51 patients) of the phase I ivuxolimab trial. Patients were allowed to have had prior anti-PD-1, anti-PD-L1 or anti-CTLA-4 therapy, and approximately 40% of the dose-escalation patients had been treated with checkpoint inhibitors. Partial responses occurred in three dose-escalation patients, of whom one had hepatocellular carcinoma and two had cutaneous melanoma. Among the roughly 52 dose-escalation patients, 19 had hepatocellular carcinoma, roughly 15 melanoma, 9 renal cell carcinoma and 9 head and neck cancer. Intravenous ivuxolimab was administered to patients every 2 weeks at six dose levels: 0.01, 0.1, 0.3, 1.5, 3 and 10 mg/kg. The purpose of peripheral TCRbeta sequencing was to test whether ivuxolimab changed TCR sequence diversity and led to clonal T-cell expansion. What the study reported, not specific to this receptor: Which antigens the clonally expanded peripheral T cells were specific for was not determined. Low levels of normalized T-cell clonal expansion were also seen in some nonresponding patients. After ivuxolimab, CD8+ T cells had more expanded clones than CD4+ T cells on average. Partial responders in the 0.1-3.0 mg/kg groups had among the lowest normalized peripheral clonal expansion, especially among CD8+ T cells. Clonal expansion of both CD4+ and CD8+ blood T cells was observed from baseline to week 6 at doses 0.1 to 3.0 mg/kg.

V is pruned by 1 base and J by 2 bases, leaving 8 bases of the junction without a gene match. Taken from the germline V gene, the CDR1 and CDR2 loops are SGHVS and FNYEAQ. The CDR3 runs 18 amino acids, cysteine and phenylalanine included. Of the read, only the CDR3 DNA is kept; its 54 bases are in frame from base 1. For sequencing of the TCRbeta CDR3 region, genomic DNA was extracted from the sorted cells. The immunoSEQ Assay was used to sequence the TCRbeta CDR3 regions. What TCRdb holds here is the immuneACCESS table cut down to in-frame rearrangements. Part of the clones is not present; checked against another copy, under half of the missing clones reflect an unresolved V gene, and the others are unexplained. This sample holds around 59,000 clones; nearly 90% were observed only once. The top ten hold 10% to 15% of the sample. Patients with a history of autoimmune disease or receiving systemic immunosuppression were excluded from the trial. Peripheral blood for TCR sequencing was collected from all dose cohorts at baseline, on cycle 4 day 1, and on cycle 7 day 1. The samples were taken from a phase I, first-in-human, multicenter, open-label dose-escalation trial of ivuxolimab. Adults with locally advanced or metastatic head and neck squamous cell, hepatocellular, melanoma or renal cell carcinoma were enrolled in the trial. Before TCR sequencing, CD4+ T cells and CD8+ T cells from peripheral blood were sorted into separate populations.

Points on this clone: The target of this receptor is not known. Base qualities were left out, and no much larger clone turns up one base away.

This receptor was obtained from an adult with an advanced solid tumor such as melanoma, head and neck, liver or kidney cancer. The V and J segments used are TRBV7-6 and TRBJ2-3; 11 bases in the middle match TRBD2. This specimen consisted of CD4+ or CD8+ T cells sorted from blood, obtained in a trial of the OX40 agonist ivuxolimab. The DNA is as follows: TGTGCCAGCAGCTTAGGGCCCGGGACTAGCGGAAACACAGATACGCAGTATTTT. Protein translation: CASSLGPGTSGNTDTQYF. Extended through the reference TRBV7-6 and TRBJ2-3 proteins, this CDR3 yields the full variable domain: GAGVSQSPRYKVTKRGQDVALRCDPISGHVSLYWYRQALGQGPEFLTYFNYEAQQDKSGLPNDRFSAERPEGSISTLTIQRTEQRDSAMYRCASSLGPGTSGNTDTQYFGPGTRLTVL.